These 5 T cell receptor beta chains were sequenced from one sample in a study of T cell responses to AZD1222 COVID-19 vaccine (dated by TCRdb to 2020 to 2023). Library preparation used the immunoSEQ multiplex PCR assay. TCRdb retrieved this table from immuneACCESS and kept in-frame rearrangements only. Not all clones are present; in checked studies, unresolved V genes account for under half, and no reason is known for the remainder. The sample table shows just under 150,000 clones, and approximately 88% are seen once. Roughly 5.4% of the sample belongs to the ten largest clones. The sample's time point label, in plain terms: about 28 days (+/-7) after the second vaccine dose. The sample's treatment or condition label, in plain terms: meningococcal conjugate vaccine given as trial control. Sample: peripheral blood, taken 28 days after the second dose of the MenACWY control vaccine. Receptors originate from an adult who received the MenACWY meningococcal vaccine as a control.

The chain couples TRBV3-1 (or the pseudogene TRBV3-2) to TRBJ2-2, with D hard to call. The CDR3 extends over 14 amino acids. V lost 4 bases, J lost 6 bases, and 12 bases lay in between. Germline V gives CDR1 LGHDT, CDR2 YNNKEL (reference sequence). The CDR3 DNA reads as TGTGCCAGCAGCCGCAGAACGGAAGCCGGGGAGCTGTTTTTT. As protein: CASSRRTEAGELFF.

The chain links TRBV7-9 to TRBJ1-5, with D unclear. Germline CDR1 and CDR2: SEHNR and FQNEAQ (reference sequence). This CDR3 spans 12 amino acids. V dropped 1 base and J dropped 6 bases, with 4 bases sitting between them. The CDR3 protein is CASSLGRQPQHF. The CDR3 region has the DNA TGTGCCAGCAGCTTAGGGCGTCAGCCCCAGCATTTT.

The rearrangement links TRBV7-9 to TRBJ2-7; a possible D gene is TRBD1 (6 bases). Trimming stripped 1 base from V and 6 bases from J, with 13 bases between. Germline V lookup: CDR1 SEHNR, CDR2 FQNEAQ (reference sequence). This CDR3 region has 14 residues. The CDR3, as DNA: TGTGCCAGCAGCTTAGAGATGGGGGCGGGCGAGCAGTACTTC. Encoded protein: CASSLEMGAGEQYF.

The sample holds a few counts of this clone. The chain couples TRBV6-4 to TRBJ2-2, with unresolved D. Germline values: CDR1 MRHNA, CDR2 SNTAGT. V was clipped by 4 bases and J by 6 bases, with 12 bases between them. CDR3 length: 14 residues. The CDR3 sequence is CASSADRLAGELFF. CDR3 in DNA: TGTGCCAGCAGTGCGGACCGGTTGGCCGGGGAGCTGTTTTTT.

V gene TRBV4-2 combines with J gene TRBJ2-1; 8 bases match TRBD2. The J segment lost 1 base and the V segment lost 2 bases, leaving 1 base of the junction unmatched. CDR1 LGHNA and CDR2 YNFKEQ come from the germline V gene. The CDR3 consists of 15 residues. This chain's CDR3 is CASSQTSGSYNEQFF. The CDR3 region has the DNA TGTGCCAGCAGCCAAACTAGCGGATCCTACAATGAGCAGTTCTTC.